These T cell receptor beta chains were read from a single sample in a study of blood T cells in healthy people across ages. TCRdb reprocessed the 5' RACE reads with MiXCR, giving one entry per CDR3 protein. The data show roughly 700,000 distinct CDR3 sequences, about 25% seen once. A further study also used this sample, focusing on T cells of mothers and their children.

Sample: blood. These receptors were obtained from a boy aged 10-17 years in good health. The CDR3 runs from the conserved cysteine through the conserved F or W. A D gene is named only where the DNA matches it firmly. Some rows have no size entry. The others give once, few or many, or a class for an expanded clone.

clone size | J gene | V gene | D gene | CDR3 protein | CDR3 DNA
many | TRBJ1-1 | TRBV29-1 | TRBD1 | CSVCRGAMNTEAFF | TGCAGCGTATGCAGGGGGGCGATGAACACTGAAGCTTTCTTT
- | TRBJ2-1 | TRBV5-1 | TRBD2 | CASSRGGGDNEQFF | TGCGCCAGCAGCCGCGGGGGTGGGGACAATGAGCAGTTCTTC
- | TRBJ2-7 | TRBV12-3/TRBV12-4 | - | CASSLHRGNANGETAYEQYF | TGTGCCAGCAGTTTGCATCGGGGGAACGCAAACGGTGAGACCGCCTATGAGCAGTACTTC
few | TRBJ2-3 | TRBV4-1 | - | CASSQDVLVADTQYF | TGCGCCAGCAGCCAAGACGTCCTAGTTGCAGATACGCAGTATTTT
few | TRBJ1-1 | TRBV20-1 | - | CSARGDTGMKTEAFF | TGCAGTGCTAGAGGAGATACAGGGATGAAGACTGAAGCTTTCTTT
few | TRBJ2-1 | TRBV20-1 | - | CSALGPRVGEQFF | TGCAGTGCGCTCGGACCCCGAGTGGGTGAGCAGTTCTTC
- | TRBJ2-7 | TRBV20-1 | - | CSAGDRDSYEQYF | TGCAGTGCTGGGGACCGAGACTCCTACGAGCAGTACTTC
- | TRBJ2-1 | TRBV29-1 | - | CSVLGREFSYNEQFF | TGCAGCGTTCTAGGTCGCGAATTCTCCTACAATGAGCAGTTCTTC
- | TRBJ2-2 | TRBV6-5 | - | CASSYSEARSTGELFF | TGTGCCAGCAGTTACTCGGAGGCCCGAAGCACCGGGGAGCTGTTTTTT
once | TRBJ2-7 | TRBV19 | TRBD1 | CASRSAGTGVGYEQYF | TGTGCCAGCCGCAGTGCCGGGACAGGGGTTGGCTACGAGCAGTACTTC
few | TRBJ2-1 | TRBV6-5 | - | CASNPAGYTGDNEQFF | TGTGCCAGCAATCCCGCCGGGTACACTGGGGACAATGAGCAGTTCTTC
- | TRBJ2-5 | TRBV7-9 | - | CASSSGEGRRETQYF | TGTGCCAGCAGCTCCGGTGAAGGGAGGAGGGAGACCCAGTACTTC
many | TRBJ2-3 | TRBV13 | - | CASSAHQRGADTQYF | TGTGCCAGCAGCGCGCACCAGAGGGGAGCAGATACGCAGTATTTT
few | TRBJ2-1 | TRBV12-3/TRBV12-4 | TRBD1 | CASSVDRHGIRDEQFF | TGTGCCAGCAGTGTGGACAGGCATGGGATTCGGGATGAGCAGTTCTTC
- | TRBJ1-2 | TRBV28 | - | CASSLSHYGYTF | TGTGCCAGCAGTTTATCTCACTATGGCTACACCTTC
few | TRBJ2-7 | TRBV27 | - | CASSFFAGTYEQYF | TGTGCCAGCAGTTTCTTTGCGGGAACCTACGAGCAGTACTTC
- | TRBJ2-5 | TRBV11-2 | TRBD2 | CASSLDRLAGVQETQYF | TGTGCCAGCAGCTTAGATAGACTAGCGGGAGTCCAAGAGACCCAGTACTTC
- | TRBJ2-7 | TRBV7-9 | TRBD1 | CASSLAGGLSSYEQYF | TGTGCCAGCAGCTTAGCAGGGGGCCTCTCATCCTACGAGCAGTACTTC
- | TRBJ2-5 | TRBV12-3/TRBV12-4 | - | CASSLEQAETQYF | TGTGCCAGCAGTTTAGAACAGGCCGAGACCCAGTACTTC
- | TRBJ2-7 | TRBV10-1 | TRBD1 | CASSDPGQGVYEQYF | TGCGCCAGCAGTGACCCGGGACAGGGGGTTTACGAGCAGTACTTC
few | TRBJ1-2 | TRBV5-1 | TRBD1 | CASSLTGEGYGYTF | TGCGCCAGCAGCTTGACAGGGGAAGGCTATGGCTACACCTTC
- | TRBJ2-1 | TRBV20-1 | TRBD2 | CSARGPSGYPGDEQFF | TGCAGTGCCCGAGGGCCTAGCGGATACCCTGGGGATGAGCAGTTCTTC
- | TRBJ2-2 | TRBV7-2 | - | CASSSPKVGELFF | TGTGCCAGCAGCTCGCCGAAAGTCGGGGAGCTGTTTTTT
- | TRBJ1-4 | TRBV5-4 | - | CASSRNRVTSPRDEKLFF | TGTGCCAGCAGCCGTAACAGGGTGACAAGCCCCCGGGACGAAAAACTGTTTTTT
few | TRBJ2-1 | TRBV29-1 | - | CSGRSGRPELEQFF | TGCAGTGGTAGATCGGGACGCCCCGAACTTGAGCAGTTCTTC
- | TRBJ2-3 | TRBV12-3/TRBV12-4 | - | CASKSVEAQYF | TGTGCCAGCAAATCCGTGGAGGCGCAGTATTTT
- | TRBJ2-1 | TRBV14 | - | CASSPYLNEQFF | TGTGCCAGCAGTCCGTACCTCAATGAGCAGTTCTTC
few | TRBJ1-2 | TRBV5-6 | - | CASSLGRYYGYTF | TGTGCCAGCAGCTTGGGCCGCTACTATGGCTACACCTTC
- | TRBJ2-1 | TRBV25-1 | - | CASSASRNEQFF | TGTGCCAGCAGTGCTTCTAGGAATGAGCAGTTCTTC
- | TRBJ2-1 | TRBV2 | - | CASRSTGRNEQFF | TGTGCCAGCAGGTCGACAGGGAGGAATGAGCAGTTCTTC
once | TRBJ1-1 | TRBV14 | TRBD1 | CASSQGTGSNTEAFF | TGTGCCAGCAGCCAAGGGACAGGATCGAACACTGAAGCTTTCTTT